This T cell receptor beta chain originates from a study of shared clonotypes between healthy human individuals. On the study more broadly: With ages of 18 to 49, the donors were two women and three men. There were three CD4 naive, three CD4 memory, two CD8 naive and one CD8 memory plates per donor.

Sorted-subset replicate PCRs used around 200 ng of genomic DNA. This amount corresponded to about 30,000 T cell genomes. Clones were read by immunoSEQ multiplex PCR, and TCRdb kept only the in-frame ones, dropping some. The sample has about 2,500,000 clones, more than 90% seen once; the top ten hold about 0.13%. This CDR3 has 14 residues. CDR1 SGHAT and CDR2 FQNNGV come from the germline V gene. The germline V and J ends were trimmed by 3 bases and 5 bases, with 14 bases remaining between them. The sample holds one count of this clone. The V call is TRBV11-2, the J call TRBJ2-7; D could derive from TRBD1 or TRBD2 (5 bases each). This TCR was sampled from a man aged 18 to 29 in good health. The sequencing input was naive CD4+ T cells sorted from blood. The subset is: CD45RA+ positively selected. The CDR3 here is CASSLGVDRDEQYF. For the CDR3, the DNA is TGTGCCAGCAGCTTGGGGGTCGATCGTGACGAGCAGTACTTC.